The rows below give T cell receptor beta chains drawn from one sample of a study of molecular identifiers for immune sequencing clone quantification. TCRdb re-called the PCR reads with MiXCR, one entry per CDR3 protein. The sample carries some 650,000 distinct CDR3 sequences, around 20% recorded once. Sequenced: naive CD8+ T cells from blood, with Jurkat cell RNA spiked in. The receptor source for this set is a human donor in good health. Some libraries in this study had Jurkat cell RNA spiked in. Both conserved end residues are trimmed from each CDR3. The order of the fields is V gene, J gene, CDR3 protein.

>TRBV5-8|TRBJ2-5
AGSFRVQETQY
>TRBV6-1|TRBJ2-7
ASSTSLEQY
>TRBV24-1|TRBJ2-1
ATSDPLDGNEQF
>TRBV5-5|TRBJ1-1
ASSLALPQGYEAF
>TRBV7-9|TRBJ2-1
ASSDGQGSYNEQF
>TRBV6-5|TRBJ2-5
ASSTARDRGITIQETQY
>TRBV29-1|TRBJ2-7
SVLKQGSYEQY
>TRBV6-5|TRBJ2-1
ASKPGTGAYNEQL
>TRBV19|TRBJ2-7
ASRAAGKQY
>TRBV5-5|TRBJ1-3
ASSSGLGSGNTIY
>TRBV15|TRBJ1-5
ATSRPDRNQPQH
>TRBV20-1|TRBJ2-7
SAEKATSGAEQY
>TRBV28|TRBJ2-1
ASTAPGHNEQF
>TRBV5-8|TRBJ2-7
ASSLEAPYEQY
>TRBV7-8|TRBJ2-3
ASSLLGRGGADTQY
>TRBV4-1|TRBJ1-5
ASSQDRGDNQPQH
>TRBV14|TRBJ2-7
ASSLLPRLAYEQY
>TRBV3-1|TRBJ2-3
ASSQVTGVTDTQY
>TRBV7-9|TRBJ2-1
ASSLAEGPYNEQF
>TRBV11-1|TRBJ2-5
ASHLSGRSLKSETQY
>TRBV9|TRBJ2-5
ASSAEWAETQY
>TRBV13|TRBJ2-2
ASSPGTGGELF
>TRBV19|TRBJ2-1
ASGVAGEDEQF
>TRBV6-5|TRBJ2-2
ASSPRRFGELF
>TRBV30|TRBJ1-1
AWSVLQGGEAF
>TRBV6-2/TRBV6-3|TRBJ1-2
ASSYSQIYT
>TRBV9|TRBJ2-2
ASSVSPPTGPRNTGELF
>TRBV28|TRBJ2-4
ASSLDGLAKNIQY
>TRBV3-1|TRBJ2-3
ASSPKTGDGTDTQY
>TRBV6-2/TRBV6-3|TRBJ2-5
ASSSGTSGSAWAETQY
>TRBV4-1|TRBJ1-1
ASGISTGGVRTEAF
>TRBV7-9|TRBJ2-3
ASIEDYFSDTQY
>TRBV10-2|TRBJ1-5
ASRPAQTGPNQPQH
>TRBV27|TRBJ2-7
ASSLSEPGVYEQY
>TRBV29-1|TRBJ1-4
SVRGHPTANEKLF
>TRBV6-2/TRBV6-3|TRBJ2-7
ASSYSSLGSYEQY
>TRBV19|TRBJ2-1
ATWDHSSYNEQF
>TRBV11-2|TRBJ2-1
ASSLVSLAGGGADNEQF
>TRBV4-2|TRBJ2-3
ASSQEANPAGGFGDTQY
>TRBV27|TRBJ2-3
ASSSGLNTDTQY
>TRBV21-1|TRBJ2-3
ASSKGGGLGGATDTQY
>TRBV6-2/TRBV6-3|TRBJ1-5
ASSYSPTGGWQPQH
>TRBV5-5|TRBJ2-7
ASSSPTVNEQY
>TRBV9|TRBJ2-3
ASSVESSPTDTQY
>TRBV4-1|TRBJ1-4
ASSQEDRGGKLF
>TRBV27|TRBJ2-3
ASRTRLNPTDTQY
>TRBV6-6|TRBJ2-7
ASSYSSPTSYEQY
>TRBV20-1|TRBJ2-7
SARDRDRDVYLVSYEQY
>TRBV5-4|TRBJ2-7
ASSRGEASSYEQY
>TRBV9|TRBJ2-7
ASSPIAGAPGEQY
>TRBV5-3|TRBJ1-1
ASSLGGRARAATEAF
>TRBV5-5|TRBJ2-1
ASCADRDSYNEQF
>TRBV6-6|TRBJ1-6
ASRWTATNSPLH
>TRBV25-1|TRBJ2-7
ASSERDTSYEQY
>TRBV5-1|TRBJ1-1
ASCGTSNTEAF